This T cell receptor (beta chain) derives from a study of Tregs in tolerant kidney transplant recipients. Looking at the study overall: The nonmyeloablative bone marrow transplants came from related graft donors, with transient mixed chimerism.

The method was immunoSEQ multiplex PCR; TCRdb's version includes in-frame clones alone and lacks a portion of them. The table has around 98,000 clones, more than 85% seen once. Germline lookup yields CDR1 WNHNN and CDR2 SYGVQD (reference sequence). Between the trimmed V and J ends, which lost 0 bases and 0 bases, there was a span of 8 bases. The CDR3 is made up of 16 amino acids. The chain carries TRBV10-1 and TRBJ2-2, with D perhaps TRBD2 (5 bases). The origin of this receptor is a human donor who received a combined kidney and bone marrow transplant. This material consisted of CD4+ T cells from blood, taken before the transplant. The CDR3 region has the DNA TGCGCCAGCAGTGAGTCGGAGGCGCCGAACACCGGGGAGCTGTTTTTT. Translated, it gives CASSESEAPNTGELFF.